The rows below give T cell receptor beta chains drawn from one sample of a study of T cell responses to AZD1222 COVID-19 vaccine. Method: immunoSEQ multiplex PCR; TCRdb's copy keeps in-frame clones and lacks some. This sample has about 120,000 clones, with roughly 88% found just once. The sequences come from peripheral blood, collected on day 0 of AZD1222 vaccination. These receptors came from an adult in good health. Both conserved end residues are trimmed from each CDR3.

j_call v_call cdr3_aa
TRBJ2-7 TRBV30 AWSVTPGRGTWYEQY
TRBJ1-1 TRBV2 ASSGGSMNTEAF
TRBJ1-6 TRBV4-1 ASSQDPARNSPLH
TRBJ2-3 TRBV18 ASSYTDTQY
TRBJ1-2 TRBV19 ASSTGVGGRYNYGYT
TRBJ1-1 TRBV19 ASSIVYRPSSNTEAF
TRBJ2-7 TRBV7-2 ASSLTGGSYEQY
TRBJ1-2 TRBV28 ASSSLGTAVNYGYT
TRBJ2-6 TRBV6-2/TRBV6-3 ASSRDGFRGANVLT
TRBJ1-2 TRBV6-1 ASSAGSPGTGYGYT
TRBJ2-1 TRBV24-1 ATSDLGRNNEQF
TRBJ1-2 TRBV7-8 ASSFRGDYGYT
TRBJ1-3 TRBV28 ASSSEGARGNTIY
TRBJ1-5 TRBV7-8 ASSSPQGEGNQPQH
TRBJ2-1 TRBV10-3 AISESNPSRHNEQF
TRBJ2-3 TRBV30 AWGRRGGTDTQY
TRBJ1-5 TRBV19 ASYGPPGRPQH
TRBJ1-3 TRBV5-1 ASSLFGGTSGNTIY
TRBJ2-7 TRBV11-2 ASTGAEQY
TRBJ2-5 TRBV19 ASSGRGLFGETQY
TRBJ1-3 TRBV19 ASTALRSSGNTIY
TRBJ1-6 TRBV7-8 ASGQDLPNNSPLH
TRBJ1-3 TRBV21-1 ASSKDNGSSGNTIY
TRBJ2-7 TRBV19 ASSRDRYSYEQY
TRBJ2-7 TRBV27 ASSFFGGRAYEQY
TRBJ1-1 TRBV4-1 ASRGVLRATEAF
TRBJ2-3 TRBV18 ASSPRAVTDTQY
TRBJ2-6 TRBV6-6 ASNPLGVGGANVLT
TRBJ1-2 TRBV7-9 ASRSVRGRVYGYT
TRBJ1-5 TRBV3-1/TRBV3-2 ASSQDRIYQPQH
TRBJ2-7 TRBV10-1 ASPGLGRLWEQY
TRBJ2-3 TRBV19 ASSMGLWGADTQY
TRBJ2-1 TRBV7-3 ASSSAGTGTHNEQF
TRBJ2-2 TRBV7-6 ASSPSPLLAGKSNTGELF
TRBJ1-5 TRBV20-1 SASPGTGGVYQPQH
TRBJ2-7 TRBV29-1 SVGPGVGPYEQY
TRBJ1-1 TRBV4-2 ASTTGVFSGNTEAF
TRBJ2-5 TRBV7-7 ASSPSPYQETQY
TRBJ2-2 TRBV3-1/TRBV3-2 ASSQELVSTGELF